This TCR beta chain was observed in a study of blood T cells in healthy people across ages. Study summary: Per every two T cells, about one barcoded beta molecule was captured by template switching. Broader study findings: Investigators viewed diversity estimates from one million T cells as underestimates, the study reported.

About this clonotype: Its antigen remains unknown.

For the second PCR, which ran for roughly 7 to 11 cycles, a sample-barcoded 5' primer and a J-beta primer mix were used. From each sample, at least 3 million paired-end reads containing CDR3 were obtained. One entry per CDR3 protein results from TCRdb running MiXCR on the 5' RACE reads. The table lists roughly 1.9 million distinct CDR3 sequences, approximately 39% of them singletons. Germline V gene data show CDR1 as SEHNR and CDR2 as FQNEAQ (reference sequence). The CDR3 consists of 13 residues. V lost 8 bases to trimming and J lost 1 base, with 10 bases between them. This TCR derives from a human donor in good health. What was sequenced was blood. This chain connects TRBV7-9 to TRBJ2-3; no clear D. This CDR3 reads CASANLGTDTQYF. As DNA, the CDR3 is TGTGCCAGCGCAAACCTCGGCACAGATACGCAGTATTTT.